This TCR beta chain was found in a study of blood T cells in healthy people across ages. There were at least 6 micrograms of total RNA extracted from every sample. Primed by a sample-barcoded 5' primer and a J-beta primer mix, a second PCR proceeded for about 7 to 11 cycles. All samples yielded 2.5 million or more CDR3-containing paired-end reads. TCRdb reprocessed the 5' RACE reads with MiXCR, giving one entry per CDR3 protein. The sample lists roughly 1,100,000 distinct CDR3 sequences, approximately 26% occurring once. CDR1 is DFQATT, CDR2 SNEGSKA, per germline (reference sequence). The V gene end was trimmed by 5 bases and the J gene end by 5 bases; junction bases not matched to a gene: 13. This CDR3 has 16 amino acids. The same sample was also used in a study of T cells of mothers and their children. As reported in that work: Three healthy Caucasian mothers and their six children were the donors.

Sequenced sample: blood. V usage is TRBV20-1 and J usage is TRBJ2-1; TRBD2 aligns across 9 bases. The TCR sequence derives from a girl aged 2-15 years in good health. In DNA, the CDR3 is TGCAGTGCTCCCGGCTCGGCCAGCGGGGGGCACAATGAGCAGTTCTTC. Protein product: CSAPGSASGGHNEQFF.